These T cell receptor beta chains were read from a single sample in a study of T cells in localized non-small cell lung cancer. Sequencing was performed with immunoSEQ multiplex PCR; in TCRdb, only in-frame clones are kept and a portion is missing. The sample lists about 890 clones; around 24% were seen once. The specimen comprised lung tumor tissue, sampled before any cancer treatment. Receptor source: a woman aged 35-70 years with stage I squamous cell lung carcinoma. The CDR3 runs from the conserved cysteine through the conserved F or W. The order of the fields is D gene, J gene, V gene, clone size, CDR3 protein, CDR3 DNA. The D gene is left open where the match is weak. Some rows mark clone size as missing; the rest say once, few, many or name a class of expanded clone.

>-|TRBJ1-1|TRBV9|-
CASSEPKMNTEAFF
TGTGCCAGCAGTGAACCAAAGATGAACACTGAAGCTTTCTTT
>-|TRBJ1-2|TRBV28|large
CASRQTGYGYTF
TGTGCCAGCAGGCAAACAGGGTATGGCTACACCTTC
>-|TRBJ2-1|TRBV5-1|-
CASSLWAGHSYNEQFF
TGCGCCAGCAGCTTGTGGGCGGGCCATTCCTACAATGAGCAGTTCTTC
>TRBD2|TRBJ2-1|TRBV10-3|-
CAISESGLAGGPRNEQFF
TGTGCCATCAGTGAGTCGGGACTAGCGGGAGGGCCGAGGAATGAGCAGTTCTTC
>-|TRBJ1-4|TRBV11-3|few
CASSFQDEGHEKLFF
TGTGCCAGCAGCTTCCAGGATGAGGGCCATGAAAAACTGTTTTTT
>TRBD2|TRBJ2-3|TRBV7-7|-
CASSFSPGLATDTQYF
TGTGCCAGCAGCTTTTCTCCGGGACTAGCTACCGATACGCAGTATTTT
>TRBD1|TRBJ1-3|TRBV18|large
CASSSDRGVSGNTIYF
TGTGCCAGCTCATCCGACAGGGGGGTCTCTGGAAACACCATATATTTT
>-|TRBJ1-2|TRBV28|-
CASSLQAGAYGYTF
TGTGCCAGCAGTCTCCAGGCAGGCGCATATGGCTACACCTTC
>TRBD2|TRBJ2-7|TRBV29-1|few
CSAPGLGGHEQYF
TGCAGCGCCCCGGGACTAGGGGGTCACGAGCAGTACTTC
>-|TRBJ2-2|TRBV28|few
CASRPTRYITGELFF
TGTGCCAGCAGGCCTACACGATATATCACCGGGGAGCTGTTTTTT
>TRBD1|TRBJ2-7|TRBV6-8|-
CAATGTGGVEQYF
TGTGCCGCCACCGGGACAGGGGGTGTCGAGCAGTACTTC
>-|TRBJ2-3|TRBV18|-
CASSPIFSPTDTQYF
TGTGCCAGCTCACCAATCTTCTCGCCCACAGATACGCAGTATTTT
>-|TRBJ1-1|TRBV11-3|large
CASSLVNSMGEAFF
TGTGCCAGCAGCTTGGTTAACTCTATGGGTGAAGCTTTCTTT
>TRBD2|TRBJ2-1|TRBV12-5|-
CASGLGRTSGSVDEQFF
TGTGCTAGTGGTTTGGGGCGGACTAGCGGGAGTGTCGATGAGCAGTTCTTC
>TRBD1|TRBJ1-1|TRBV5-1|-
CASSSRQGAEMNTEAFF
TGCGCCAGCAGCTCAAGGCAGGGGGCAGAAATGAACACTGAAGCTTTCTTT
>TRBD1|TRBJ1-5|TRBV19|-
CASSIAPGQGFGQPQHF
TGTGCCAGTAGTATAGCCCCGGGACAGGGGTTCGGTCAGCCCCAGCATTTT
>-|TRBJ2-2|TRBV29-1|-
CSVLSQGGGELFF
TGCAGCGTCCTATCACAAGGCGGCGGGGAGCTGTTTTTT
>-|TRBJ1-2|TRBV28|-
CASSPTGGWGGYTF
TGTGCCAGCAGTCCCACAGGAGGGTGGGGTGGCTACACCTTC
>TRBD1|TRBJ2-2|TRBV6-8|-
CASNRDSITGELFF
TGTGCCAGCAATAGGGACAGCATTACCGGGGAGCTGTTTTTT
>-|TRBJ1-4|TRBV11-3|-
CASVREATNEKLFF
TGTGCCAGCGTCCGGGAGGCGACAAATGAAAAACTGTTTTTT
>TRBD1|TRBJ1-1|TRBV5-1|-
CASSKTGTNTEAFF
TGCGCCAGCAGCAAGACAGGGACAAACACTGAAGCTTTCTTT
>-|TRBJ1-1|TRBV28|-
CASSGGDMDTEAFF
TGTGCCAGCAGTGGAGGGGACATGGACACTGAAGCTTTCTTT
>-|TRBJ1-3|TRBV28|few
CASSLWDSSGNTIYF
TGTGCCAGCAGTTTATGGGACAGCTCTGGAAACACCATATATTTT
>-|TRBJ1-1|TRBV6-8|-
CATRDRGDTEAFF
TGTGCCACTCGGGACCGCGGGGACACTGAAGCTTTCTTT
>-|TRBJ1-1|TRBV28|few
CASSFSESEAFF
TGTGCCAGCAGTTTTTCGGAGTCTGAAGCTTTCTTT
>TRBD2|TRBJ2-7|TRBV28|few
CASSLEGAGLSYEQYF
TGTGCCAGCAGTTTAGAGGGAGCGGGGCTCTCCTACGAGCAGTACTTC
>-|TRBJ1-2|TRBV28|few
CASSLGDGGYTF
TGTGCCAGCAGTTTGGGTGATGGTGGCTACACCTTC
>-|TRBJ1-3|TRBV9|-
CASSVTSGNTIYF
TGTGCCAGCAGCGTCACCTCTGGAAACACCATATATTTT
>TRBD1|TRBJ1-6|TRBV9|few
CASSADRGQTNSPLHF
TGTGCCAGCAGCGCAGATAGGGGACAGACTAATTCACCCCTCCACTTT
>TRBD2|TRBJ2-7|TRBV10-3|large
CAISESTRLAIPRYEQYF
TGTGCCATCAGTGAGTCGACTCGACTAGCGATTCCACGCTACGAGCAGTACTTC
>TRBD1|TRBJ2-7|TRBV28|few
CASSSQTGITPYEQYF
TGTGCCAGCAGTTCTCAGACAGGGATTACTCCCTACGAGCAGTACTTC
>TRBD1|TRBJ1-5|TRBV25-1|-
CASSATGAGQPQHF
TGTGCCAGCAGTGCCACAGGGGCCGGTCAGCCCCAGCATTTT
>TRBD1|TRBJ1-5|TRBV15|-
CATSRVYSGTGFQPQHF
TGTGCCACCAGCAGAGTCTACTCCGGGACAGGGTTTCAGCCCCAGCATTTT
>-|TRBJ2-2|TRBV28|few
CASSPPDRTGNTGELFF
TGTGCCAGCAGCCCCCCTGACAGGACGGGGAACACCGGGGAGCTGTTTTTT
>TRBD2|TRBJ2-4|TRBV18|-
CASSPRGGRENIQYF
TGTGCCAGCTCACCAAGAGGAGGGCGGGAGAACATTCAGTACTTC
>-|TRBJ1-1|TRBV18|-
CASSPIRGNTEAFF
TGTGCCAGCTCTCCGATTAGAGGGAACACTGAAGCTTTCTTT